One sample yielded the 7 T cell receptor beta chains listed below, sequenced in a study of PD-L1 blockade in urothelial cancer. Sequencing was performed with immunoSEQ multiplex PCR; in TCRdb, only in-frame clones are kept and a portion is missing. The sample has 40,000 to 60,000 clones, around 80% seen once. As for time point: peripheral blood 6 weeks after treatment start. This sample comprised PBMCs, obtained around atezolizumab (anti-PD-L1) treatment. These receptors originate from a man between 70 and 80 years old with urothelial cancer.

This clone came up a few times. J is TRBJ2-1 and V is TRBV5-1, with a weak D call TRBD1 (5 bases). The CDR3 runs 16 residues. Germline V gene data show CDR1 as SGHRS and CDR2 as YFSETQ. The germline V and J ends were trimmed by 0 bases and 4 bases, with 14 bases remaining between them. The chain's CDR3 is CASSLEGQGAYNEQFF. CDR3 DNA sequence: TGCGCCAGCAGCTTGGAGGGGCAGGGCGCTTACAATGAGCAGTTCTTC.

The V and J genes are TRBV11-3 and TRBJ2-1; TRBD2 might be the D (5 bases). With 5 bases removed from V and 8 bases from J, the gap between germline ends came to 16 bases. CDR1 is SGHNT, CDR2 YENEEA, per germline. This CDR3 has 14 residues. CDR3 sequence reads: CASSPGPVGDEQFF. For the CDR3, the DNA is TGTGCCAGCAGCCCCGGACCCGTCGGGGATGAGCAGTTCTTC.

The V and J genes are TRBV18 and TRBJ2-1; the match to TRBD2 covers 12 bases. Per germline, CDR1 KGHSH and CDR2 LQKENI. This CDR3 region has 17 residues. V trimming: 3 bases; J trimming: 2 bases; junction bases outside the gene matches: 5. CDR3 coding DNA: TGTGCCAGCTCACCCCCAACTAGCGGGAGGACCTACAATGAGCAGTTCTTC. This codes for CASSPPTSGRTYNEQFF.

The gene calls are TRBV28 and TRBJ2-2, with 8 bases fitting TRBD2. The CDR3 covers 14 residues. Trimming removed 4 bases from V and 6 bases from J; junction bases left unmatched: 4. The germline V gene has CDR1 MDHEN and CDR2 SYDVKM. CDR3 in DNA: TGTGCCAGCAGTTCAGCGGGAGACGCCGGGGAGCTGTTTTTT. Protein: CASSSAGDAGELFF.

This clone was detected only a few times. The chain combines TRBV19 with TRBJ1-5, with 7 bases that match TRBD1. Looked up from germline, CDR1 is LNHDA and CDR2 is SQIVND (reference sequence). The CDR3 is made up of 14 amino acids. J was trimmed by 2 bases and V by 3 bases; bases with no gene match: 1. CDR3 bases: TGTGCCAGTAGTATCACAGGGGGCAATCAGCCCCAGCATTTT. Translation gives CASSITGGNQPQHF.

This chain joins TRBV28 and TRBJ1-4; TRBD1 might be the D (5 bases). The CDR3 has 13 residues. The germline V and J ends were trimmed by 3 bases and 12 bases, with 14 bases remaining between them. Germline V CDR1 and CDR2: MDHEN, SYDVKM. CDR3 loop: CASSFTSGGELFF. CDR3 coding DNA: TGTGCCAGCAGTTTTACCTCCGGAGGGGAACTGTTTTTT.

V gene TRBV19 combines with J gene TRBJ2-2, with TRBD2 identical over 7 bases. Germline trimming cut 3 bases from V and 6 bases from J; bases unmatched to any gene: 19. The CDR3 runs to 19 residues. The germline CDR1 and CDR2 sequences are LNHDA and SQIVND (reference sequence). The CDR3 bases are TGTGCCAGTAGTATCTCTAGCGGATCTTCAAACAGTGGCGCCGGGGAGCTGTTTTTT. Protein: CASSISSGSSNSGAGELFF.